This is a list of T cell receptor beta chains from one sample in a study of cytomegalovirus exposure and HLA in healthy donors. Generated by immunoSEQ multiplex PCR, the TCRdb table keeps only in-frame clones and is missing some. The table lists some 160,000 clones, 60% to 85% of them singletons. The sequenced sample was PBMCs. The receptors come from a woman in her twenties or thirties in good health and CMV-seronegative. CDR3s include the opening cysteine and the closing phenylalanine or tryptophan. Each record gives: V gene, clone size, J gene, D gene, CDR3 protein, CDR3 DNA. A D gene is named only where the DNA matches it firmly. Size values are once, few and many counts, or a class for expanded clones, and some rows have none.

TRBV7-8	.	TRBJ1-1	.	CATGSDGYEAFF	TGTGCCACGGGGAGCGACGGATATGAAGCTTTCTTT
TRBV28	.	TRBJ1-4	.	CASSRWGAGYEKLFF	TGTGCCAGCAGCCGATGGGGAGCAGGTTACGAAAAACTGTTTTTT
TRBV5-1	once	TRBJ2-7	.	CASSRGQGYEQYF	TGCGCCAGCAGTCGAGGACAAGGCTACGAGCAGTACTTC
TRBV5-4	.	TRBJ2-3	TRBD2	CASSLPQRGGWTDTQYF	TGTGCCAGCAGCTTACCCCAGCGGGGGGGCTGGACAGATACGCAGTATTTT
TRBV6-5	once	TRBJ1-2	.	CASSTSGSFVGGYTF	TGTGCCAGCAGTACCTCGGGATCCTTTGTTGGTGGCTACACCTTC
TRBV29-1	.	TRBJ2-7	TRBD1	CSVVVRDRGREQYF	TGCAGCGTTGTTGTTCGGGACAGGGGACGCGAGCAGTACTTC
TRBV10-2	.	TRBJ1-5	TRBD1	CASSSDRGLNQPQHF	TGCGCCAGCAGTAGCGACAGGGGCCTTAATCAGCCCCAGCATTTT
TRBV2	.	TRBJ2-7	TRBD1	CASSRQGSSYEQYF	TGTGCCAGCAGCCGACAGGGGAGCTCCTACGAGCAGTACTTC
TRBV4-2	.	TRBJ2-3	.	CASSQVRVGADTQYF	TGTGCCAGCAGCCAAGTTCGGGTCGGGGCAGATACGCAGTATTTT
TRBV2	once	TRBJ1-5	TRBD1	CASRAGQGNQPQHF	TGTGCCAGCAGAGCGGGACAGGGGAATCAGCCCCAGCATTTT
TRBV2	.	TRBJ1-1	.	CASMSDRFRTEAFF	TGTGCCAGCATGTCCGACAGGTTCCGGACTGAAGCTTTCTTT
TRBV2	.	TRBJ1-1	.	CASRGDFYRTFF	TGTGCCAGCAGAGGGGACTTTTACAGGACTTTCTTT
TRBV9	few	TRBJ1-1	.	CASRGPGVAEAFF	TGTGCCAGCAGAGGGCCGGGGGTCGCTGAAGCTTTCTTT
TRBV30	.	TRBJ2-6	.	CAGRAGVGYGANVLTF	TGTGCCGGGAGAGCAGGGGTGGGGTACGGGGCCAACGTCCTGACTTTC
TRBV6-1	.	TRBJ2-7	TRBD1	CASSEGTGFLYEQYF	TGTGCCAGCAGTGAAGGGACAGGGTTTCTCTACGAGCAGTACTTC
TRBV2	.	TRBJ2-7	.	CATSDSAGYEQYF	TGTGCCACCTCCGACAGTGCCGGCTACGAGCAGTACTTC
TRBV7-2	.	TRBJ2-3	TRBD2	CASSNRGLAGGSSTDTQYF	TGTGCCAGCAGCAATCGCGGACTAGCGGGGGGGTCGAGCACAGATACGCAGTATTTT
TRBV4-2	.	TRBJ1-2	.	CASSLNTEGNYGYTF	TGTGCCAGCAGCCTTAACACCGAGGGAAACTATGGCTACACCTTC
TRBV30	few	TRBJ1-5	.	CAWSERSYRNQPQHF	TGTGCCTGGAGTGAGAGGTCGTACCGCAATCAGCCCCAGCATTTT
TRBV9	.	TRBJ2-7	.	CASSASGASYEQYF	TGTGCCAGCAGCGCATCAGGTGCTTCCTACGAGCAGTACTTC
TRBV19	.	TRBJ2-7	.	CASSIQGTPHEQYF	TGTGCCAGTAGTATCCAGGGAACCCCCCACGAGCAGTACTTC
TRBV19	.	TRBJ1-1	.	CASSMWAQGETFF	TGTGCCAGTAGTATGTGGGCCCAGGGCGAAACTTTCTTT
TRBV29-1	.	TRBJ1-5	.	CSVIQGNQPQHF	TGCAGCGTTATACAGGGAAATCAGCCCCAGCATTTT
TRBV30	once	TRBJ1-3	.	CAWAAPNSGNTIYF	TGTGCCTGGGCGGCCCCGAATTCTGGAAACACCATATATTTT
TRBV7-6	.	TRBJ2-1	.	CASSSPTGTDEQFF	TGTGCCAGCAGCTCCCCGACAGGTACCGATGAGCAGTTCTTC
TRBV7-9	few	TRBJ1-1	.	CASSLGGGGEAFF	TGTGCCAGCAGCTTAGGGGGGGGTGGTGAAGCTTTCTTT
TRBV19	.	TRBJ2-7	TRBD2	CASREGGSGGKQYF	TGTGCCAGTAGGGAGGGAGGGAGCGGCGGTAAGCAGTACTTC
TRBV5-4	.	TRBJ1-1	.	CASSYDRGAEAFF	TGTGCCAGCAGCTATGACCGCGGGGCTGAAGCTTTCTTT
TRBV13	.	TRBJ2-1	TRBD2	CASSGSGEGRVGEQFF	TGTGCCAGCAGCGGGAGTGGGGAGGGGCGAGTAGGTGAGCAGTTCTTC
TRBV30	.	TRBJ1-3	.	CSGSRSGNTIYF	TGTTCAGGGTCCCGCTCTGGAAACACCATATATTTT
TRBV5-1	.	TRBJ2-7	.	CASSLAAQGNSYEQYF	TGCGCCAGCAGCTTGGCGGCCCAGGGTAATTCCTACGAGCAGTACTTC
TRBV20-1	.	TRBJ1-2	.	CSAPIAAGYTF	TGCAGTGCGCCGATAGCTGCAGGCTACACCTTC
TRBV7-9	once	TRBJ1-4	.	CASSPPKGSAATNEKLFF	TGTGCCAGCAGCCCCCCTAAGGGGTCGGCTGCAACTAATGAAAAACTGTTTTTT
TRBV7-9	.	TRBJ1-5	.	CASSLATGNQPQHF	TGTGCCAGCAGCTTAGCCACAGGTAATCAGCCCCAGCATTTT
TRBV28	.	TRBJ2-2	.	CASSLGRMNTGELFF	TGTGCCAGCAGTTTGGGGAGGATGAACACCGGGGAGCTGTTTTTT
TRBV5-1	.	TRBJ1-2	.	CASSRGENLYGYTF	TGCGCCAGCAGCCGCGGGGAGAACCTCTATGGCTACACCTTC
TRBV25-1	few	TRBJ1-1	TRBD1	CASRRQGAFLGTEAFF	TGTGCCAGCAGAAGACAGGGGGCGTTCCTCGGCACTGAAGCTTTCTTT
TRBV2	.	TRBJ2-7	.	CASSDRGGAEQYF	TGTGCCAGCAGTGACCGTGGGGGGGCGGAGCAGTACTTC
TRBV11-2	.	TRBJ1-1	TRBD1	CASSGQGRGSEAFF	TGTGCCAGCAGCGGACAGGGGAGGGGTTCTGAAGCTTTCTTT
TRBV5-4	.	TRBJ2-7	TRBD2	CASSSPNSGEAYEQYF	TGTGCCAGCAGCTCACCCAATAGCGGGGAAGCCTACGAGCAGTACTTC
TRBV28	.	TRBJ2-7	TRBD2	CASSLNRGAYEQYF	TGTGCCAGCAGTTTGAACCGGGGGGCCTACGAGCAGTACTTC
TRBV9	.	TRBJ2-2	TRBD2	CASSPRGGLDTGELFF	TGTGCCAGCAGCCCCCGGGGGGGCCTCGACACCGGGGAGCTGTTTTTT
TRBV7-6	.	TRBJ1-3	TRBD1	CASSPGTGVGNTIYF	TGTGCCAGCAGCCCTGGGACAGGGGTTGGAAACACCATATATTTT
TRBV18	.	TRBJ2-1	TRBD2	CASSPSGGPNEQFF	TGTGCCAGCTCACCTAGCGGGGGGCCAAATGAGCAGTTCTTC
TRBV6-1	.	TRBJ1-2	TRBD1	CASRDRGPEGYTF	TGTGCCAGCAGAGACAGGGGGCCGGAAGGCTACACCTTC
TRBV5-6	.	TRBJ1-1	.	CASSLAGRDTEAFF	TGTGCCAGCAGCTTGGCTGGTCGGGACACTGAAGCTTTCTTT
TRBV27	once	TRBJ2-3	TRBD1	CASSFNRGSTDTQYF	TGTGCCAGCAGTTTTAACAGGGGTAGCACAGATACGCAGTATTTT
TRBV6-1	medium-sized	TRBJ2-1	TRBD2	CASNQGLAGGDEQFF	TGTGCCAGCAACCAGGGACTAGCGGGGGGCGATGAGCAGTTCTTC
TRBV7-9	.	TRBJ1-4	.	CASSLGTDEKLFF	TGTGCCAGCAGCTTAGGGACAGACGAAAAACTGTTTTTT
TRBV7-8	.	TRBJ2-7	TRBD1	CASSLRGQGSSYEQYF	TGTGCCAGCAGCTTACGGGGACAGGGAAGCTCCTACGAGCAGTACTTC
TRBV5-5	.	TRBJ1-4	TRBD1	CASSYVDRVGPFNEKLFF	TGTGCCAGCAGTTATGTAGACAGGGTTGGACCCTTTAATGAAAAACTGTTTTTT
TRBV19	once	TRBJ2-4	TRBD2	CATSSGGFQNIQYF	TGTGCCACCAGCAGCGGGGGGTTCCAAAACATTCAGTACTTC
TRBV10-2	.	TRBJ1-1	.	CASSDPGRAEAFF	TGCGCCAGCAGTGACCCAGGGAGGGCTGAAGCTTTCTTT
TRBV28	.	TRBJ1-4	.	CASSLTGGTAEKLFF	TGTGCCAGCAGTTTAACCGGAGGGACCGCTGAAAAACTGTTTTTT